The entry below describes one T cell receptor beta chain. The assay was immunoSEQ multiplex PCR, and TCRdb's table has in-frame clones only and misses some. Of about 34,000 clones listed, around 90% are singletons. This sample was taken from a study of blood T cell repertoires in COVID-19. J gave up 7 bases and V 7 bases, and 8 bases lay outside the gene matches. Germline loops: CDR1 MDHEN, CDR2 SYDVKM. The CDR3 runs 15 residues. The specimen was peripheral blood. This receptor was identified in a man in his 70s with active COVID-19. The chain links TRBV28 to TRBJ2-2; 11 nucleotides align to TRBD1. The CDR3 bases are TGTGCCAGCAAGGAGGGACAGGGGGAGATCGGGGAGCTGTTTTTT. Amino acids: CASKEGQGEIGELFF.